The present T cell receptor beta chain was sequenced within a study of T cell responses to AZD1222 COVID-19 vaccine. The study's findings and limits: Baseline serostatus was positive in only 5 to 7 AZD1222 recipients. Among the donors, most were white British and more were female, and clonal diversity was possibly underestimated. Unmutated variant regions are reportedly the target of nearly half of TCRs that are spike-specific.

As concerns this clone: The antigen remains unidentified.

Germline assignment: CDR1 SGHKS and CDR2 YYEKEE (reference sequence). Losses at the gene ends were 0 bases for V and 4 bases for J; bases not matched to a gene: 1. The CDR3 is 15 amino acids. Here immunoSEQ multiplex PCR was the method, and the copy in TCRdb shows in-frame clones only, minus some. The sample has about 84,000 clones, approximately 83% seen once. Timing groups of about 4 and about 12 weeks for second doses were pooled. The sample was peripheral blood, taken 28 days after the second AZD1222 dose. The chain joins TRBV5-5 to TRBJ1-2, with 12 bases identical to TRBD1. This TCR came from an adult who received the AZD1222 COVID-19 vaccine. CDR3 bases: TGTGCCAGCAGCTTGGCGGGACAGGGGGCCTATGGCTACACCTTC. It is translated as CASSLAGQGAYGYTF.